The rows below give T cell receptor beta chains drawn from one sample of a study of siplizumab effects on memory and regulatory T cells. TCRdb keeps only in-frame clones here, not all; method: immunoSEQ multiplex PCR. The sample yields tens of thousands of clones, about 89% seen once. Sequenced material: CD8+ T cells sorted from blood. The receptors here all came from a human donor in good health. Each CDR3 is given with its conserved first and last residue. D genes are given only for firm matches. Clone sizes are given selectively: once, few, many, or a class where the clone is expanded.

J gene: TRBJ2-2; clone size: -; V gene: TRBV29-1; D gene: TRBD2; CDR3 protein: CSVGLAGASYGELFF; CDR3 DNA: TGCAGCGTCGGACTAGCGGGAGCGTCGTACGGGGAGCTGTTTTTT
J gene: TRBJ1-1; clone size: -; V gene: TRBV27; D gene: -; CDR3 protein: CASRQGSNTEAFF; CDR3 DNA: TGTGCCAGCAGACAGGGCTCGAACACTGAAGCTTTCTTT
J gene: TRBJ2-1; clone size: many; V gene: TRBV29-1; D gene: TRBD2; CDR3 protein: CSVRGLAGVNEQFF; CDR3 DNA: TGCAGCGTTCGGGGACTAGCGGGAGTCAATGAGCAGTTCTTC
J gene: TRBJ1-1; clone size: -; V gene: TRBV28; D gene: -; CDR3 protein: CASSLAGLWYNTEAFF; CDR3 DNA: TGTGCCAGCAGTTTGGCAGGGCTTTGGTACAACACTGAAGCTTTCTTT
J gene: TRBJ2-7; clone size: -; V gene: TRBV6-6; D gene: TRBD2; CDR3 protein: CASSLGGVGEQYF; CDR3 DNA: TGTGCCAGCAGTCTGGGGGGGGTAGGCGAGCAGTACTTC
J gene: TRBJ2-7; clone size: -; V gene: TRBV2; D gene: -; CDR3 protein: CASSDISGTGEQYF; CDR3 DNA: TGTGCCAGCAGTGATATCTCAGGGACCGGCGAGCAGTACTTC
J gene: TRBJ1-1; clone size: -; V gene: TRBV4-1; D gene: -; CDR3 protein: CASSQDRNTEAFF; CDR3 DNA: TGCGCCAGCAGCCAAGACAGGAACACTGAAGCTTTCTTT
J gene: TRBJ2-7; clone size: -; V gene: TRBV11-2; D gene: -; CDR3 protein: CASKLQLRSRGYYEQYF; CDR3 DNA: TGTGCCAGCAAACTACAGCTTAGGTCCCGAGGATACTACGAGCAGTACTTC
J gene: TRBJ2-5; clone size: -; V gene: TRBV5-4; D gene: TRBD2; CDR3 protein: CASTRLAGVQETQYF; CDR3 DNA: TGTGCCAGCACGCGACTAGCGGGGGTTCAAGAGACCCAGTACTTC
J gene: TRBJ2-7; clone size: once; V gene: TRBV4-1; D gene: -; CDR3 protein: CASSPRDISYEQYF; CDR3 DNA: TGCGCCAGCAGCCCCCGGGACATTTCCTACGAGCAGTACTTC
J gene: TRBJ2-3; clone size: -; V gene: TRBV6-1; D gene: -; CDR3 protein: CASSVWIGTDTQYF; CDR3 DNA: TGTGCCAGCAGTGTTTGGATAGGGACAGATACGCAGTATTTT
J gene: TRBJ1-1; clone size: -; V gene: TRBV9; D gene: -; CDR3 protein: CASTTLGGNTEAFF; CDR3 DNA: TGTGCCAGCACCACCCTGGGGGGGAACACTGAAGCTTTCTTT
J gene: TRBJ2-7; clone size: -; V gene: TRBV16; D gene: -; CDR3 protein: CASSLVVGLYEQYF; CDR3 DNA: TGTGCCAGCAGCCTGGTGGTGGGGCTCTACGAGCAGTACTTC
J gene: TRBJ2-1; clone size: -; V gene: TRBV12-5; D gene: -; CDR3 protein: CASGLKDNEQFF; CDR3 DNA: TGTGCTAGTGGTCTAAAAGACAATGAGCAGTTCTTC
J gene: TRBJ2-3; clone size: -; V gene: TRBV19; D gene: -; CDR3 protein: CASSARPGQPDPDTQYF; CDR3 DNA: TGTGCCAGTAGTGCCCGACCGGGACAACCTGACCCAGATACGCAGTATTTT
J gene: TRBJ1-1; clone size: -; V gene: TRBV27; D gene: -; CDR3 protein: CASSLLGGTNTEAFF; CDR3 DNA: TGTGCCAGCAGTTTATTGGGGGGGACCAACACTGAAGCTTTCTTT
J gene: TRBJ2-7; clone size: -; V gene: TRBV5-4; D gene: TRBD2; CDR3 protein: CASSLPTSGSYEQYF; CDR3 DNA: TGTGCCAGCAGCTTACCTACTAGCGGGAGCTACGAGCAGTACTTC
J gene: TRBJ1-5; clone size: few; V gene: TRBV19; D gene: -; CDR3 protein: CASSIDDSLNQPQHF; CDR3 DNA: TGTGCCAGTAGTATCGATGACAGCCTAAATCAGCCCCAGCATTTT
J gene: TRBJ1-4; clone size: -; V gene: TRBV4-1; D gene: TRBD1; CDR3 protein: CASSQRDRDDEKLFF; CDR3 DNA: TGCGCCAGCAGCCAGAGGGACAGGGATGATGAAAAACTGTTTTTT
J gene: TRBJ1-2; clone size: -; V gene: TRBV10-3; D gene: -; CDR3 protein: CAISESANYGYTF; CDR3 DNA: TGTGCCATCAGTGAGTCCGCTAACTATGGCTACACCTTC
J gene: TRBJ2-5; clone size: few; V gene: TRBV10-1; D gene: -; CDR3 protein: CASSRGLSKTQYF; CDR3 DNA: TGCGCCAGCAGCCGGGGGCTCTCCAAGACCCAGTACTTC
J gene: TRBJ1-2; clone size: -; V gene: TRBV12-5; D gene: -; CDR3 protein: CASGSPAEINYGYTF; CDR3 DNA: TGTGCTAGTGGTTCTCCGGCAGAGATTAACTATGGCTACACCTTC
J gene: TRBJ1-2; clone size: -; V gene: TRBV25-1; D gene: TRBD1; CDR3 protein: CASSEMTGSPYGYTF; CDR3 DNA: TGTGCCAGCAGCGAGATGACAGGGAGCCCCTATGGCTACACCTTC
J gene: TRBJ2-1; clone size: -; V gene: TRBV5-1; D gene: -; CDR3 protein: CASSLTNEQFF; CDR3 DNA: TGCGCCAGCAGCTTGACCAATGAGCAGTTCTTC
J gene: TRBJ1-1; clone size: -; V gene: TRBV11-2; D gene: -; CDR3 protein: CASSLGLNTEAFF; CDR3 DNA: TGTGCCAGCAGCTTAGGATTGAACACTGAAGCTTTCTTT
J gene: TRBJ1-1; clone size: -; V gene: TRBV11-2; D gene: -; CDR3 protein: CASSRGGAEAFF; CDR3 DNA: TGTGCCAGCAGCCGGGGAGGGGCTGAAGCTTTCTTT
J gene: TRBJ1-1; clone size: -; V gene: TRBV10-2; D gene: -; CDR3 protein: CASSRASRHTEAFF; CDR3 DNA: TGCGCCAGCAGCCGGGCCTCTCGGCACACTGAAGCTTTCTTT
J gene: TRBJ2-2; clone size: -; V gene: TRBV5-1; D gene: -; CDR3 protein: CASSLDSANTGELFF; CDR3 DNA: TGCGCCAGCAGCCTCGACTCCGCGAACACCGGGGAGCTGTTTTTT
J gene: TRBJ1-5; clone size: -; V gene: TRBV27; D gene: TRBD1; CDR3 protein: CASSKGTGGSQPQHF; CDR3 DNA: TGTGCCAGCAGTAAAGGGACAGGGGGGAGTCAGCCCCAGCATTTT
J gene: TRBJ2-2; clone size: once; V gene: TRBV13; D gene: TRBD1; CDR3 protein: CASSRGTGANTGELFF; CDR3 DNA: TGTGCCAGCAGCCGCGGGACAGGGGCGAACACCGGGGAGCTGTTTTTT
J gene: TRBJ2-2; clone size: -; V gene: TRBV7-8; D gene: -; CDR3 protein: CASSLVGGGELFF; CDR3 DNA: TGTGCCAGCAGCTTAGTTGGGGGCGGGGAGCTGTTTTTT
J gene: TRBJ2-2; clone size: -; V gene: TRBV9; D gene: -; CDR3 protein: CASSVAHGELFF; CDR3 DNA: TGTGCCAGCAGCGTAGCTCACGGGGAGCTGTTTTTT